Detailed here is one T cell receptor (beta chain). This clonotype was seen only once. What this receptor recognizes is not known. A much larger clone is a single base away; this may be a read error. Because the CDR3 is missing its conserved closing phenylalanine or tryptophan, this is likely a read error. From its first to its last residue, the CDR3 has 16 amino acids. CDR3 DNA only is kept here, 48 bases in frame from base 1. CDR1 is given as ENHRY and CDR2 as SYGVKD, both from the germline V gene. Between the V and J ends, shortened by 2 bases and 1 base respectively, the junction contains 12 bases. The TCR beta CDR3 regions were amplified from RNA transcripts. The TCR CDR3 was subjected to a first round of RT-PCR using the HTBI primer set and the Qiagen OneStep RT-PCR kit. The libraries were constructed in a second round of multiplex PCR and then size-selected and purified. The libraries were sequenced on an Illumina HiSeq2000 using paired-end 100 bp reads. The study's processing was this. Raw data were processed with SOAPnuke, discarding reads with adapters, uncalled bases, mean Phred below 15, or no exact constant-primer or identifier match. COPE v1.2.5 was used to merge high-quality paired reads, and clonotypes were defined as unique nucleotide sequences. MiTCR v1.1 was used to align clonotypes to the IMGT TRBV, TRBD and TRBJ reference segments. Analysis was restricted to V-J combinations with a frequency above 0.0001, which covered just over 98% of repertoires. The TCS score was defined as F50 (clonal expansion) divided by E x V (chaos), with BLOSUM62-based TCRdist calculated between CDR3 peptides within each V-J. Welch's t-statistics and random forest reduced roughly 540 V-J features to 10 to 15, which were used in a naive Bayes classifier (R e1071). The public sequencing data were trimmed at Q25 with fastp and processed into clonotypes with MiXCR by TCRdb, which kept only in-frame beta chains. Each CDR3 protein gets just one entry, which takes the most common genes and DNA from the rows behind it. TCRdb, not the authors, supplied the V and J calls. The sample contains approximately 700,000 distinct CDR3 sequences, roughly 15% of them found a single time. The leading ten clones occupy under 8.5% of the sample.

The source of the sample is a study of T cells in Graves' hyperthyroidism and ophthalmopathy (dated by TCRdb to the late 2010s). About the study as a whole: Peripheral blood samples were taken at the time of initial diagnosis, prior to any treatment. To identify distinguishing TCR V-J signatures, a discovery cohort of 100 patients was used, comprising 43 with Graves' ophthalmopathy and approximately 58 with stable Graves' hyperthyroidism. Prospective prediction of ophthalmopathy was tested in an independent validation cohort of fewer than 20 hyperthyroidism patients and approximately 17 patients who later progressed to ophthalmopathy. The 100 or so discovery patients were randomly split 7:3 into training and test sets. In several Graves' hyperthyroidism patients, the study also compared T-cell repertoires from thyroid tissue with T-cell repertoires from blood. Following sampling, methimazole starting at 30 mg daily was given to hyperthyroidism patients, and high-dose intravenous methylprednisolone was given to ophthalmopathy patients. TCR Vbeta CDR3 sequencing of roughly 140 peripheral blood samples (more than 40 ophthalmopathy, about 74 hyperthyroidism and roughly 17 progressor patients) is reported in the paper. The paper's findings and limits, for the study overall: Blood samples also contained most of the expanded thyroid clonotypes (frequency above 0.001), which suggests that blood repertoires may reflect thyroid immune responses. A 13 V-J signature model separated ophthalmopathy from stable hyperthyroidism, with 87.88% sensitivity and 81.08% specificity in cross-validation and 80%/75% in testing. No statistical method was used to fix the sample size in advance, and group allocation was not hidden from the investigators. During validation, the model predicted progression to ophthalmopathy a median of about 5.9 months ahead of onset, with more than 60% sensitivity and less than 85% specificity.

Graves' hyperthyroidism was defined as stable when no progression to ophthalmopathy occurred over 18 months of follow-up. The hyperthyroidism patients were between 18 and 65 years old and newly diagnosed, with a disease duration of less than 2 months. Exclusion was applied to patients with uncontrolled infections, other autoimmune diseases, pregnancy or lactation. Clinical symptoms, serum thyroxine and TRAb, thyroid ultrasound, and orbital computed tomography formed the basis for the diagnoses. Ficoll-Paque density gradient centrifugation was used to isolate PBMCs from about 9.4 ml of fresh peripheral blood. Total RNA was extracted using Trizol reagent, and RNA quality was assessed on an Agilent 2100 Bioanalyzer.

The V and J genes are TRBV10-3 and TRBJ1-5; no D gene call is confident. Material for sequencing was blood. The source of this sequence is a man aged 18 to 30 with Graves' hyperthyroidism. The CDR3 is CAISETAPGSNQPQHY. The bases read TGTGCCATCAGTGAGACAGCCCCGGGCAGCAATCAGCCCCAGCATTAT.